Below are 16 T cell receptor beta chains sequenced from a single sample in a study of identical twins. MiXCR, run by TCRdb on the 5' RACE reads, gives a single entry per CDR3 protein. The table has hundreds of thousands of distinct CDR3 sequences, over 8.5% seen once. This same sample was also part of a study on yellow fever vaccine responses in identical twins.

Sequences were obtained from PBMCs. These receptors all come from a woman aged 18-29 years in good health.

This clonotype has ten or more counts. The V and J genes are TRBV3-1 and TRBJ1-3; D is unclear. The CDR3 contains 13 residues. The V end was cut by 4 bases, the J end by 2 bases, with 6 bases between. Germline V gene data show CDR1 as LGHDT and CDR2 as YNNKEL (reference sequence). The CDR3 protein is CASSPRTGNTIYF. In DNA, the CDR3 is TGTGCCAGCAGCCCCCGCACTGGAAACACCATATATTTT. Supplemented by reference TRBV3-1 and TRBJ1-3, the full variable domain reads DTAVSQTPKYLVTQMGNDKSIKCEQNLGHDTMYWYKQDSKKFLKIMFSYNNKELIINETVPNRFSPKSPDKAHLNLHINSLELGDSAVYFCASSPRTGNTIYFGEGSWLTVV.

This clonotype was counted at least ten times. V usage is TRBV4-3 and J usage is TRBJ1-2, with a weak D call TRBD1 (5 bases). Germline assignment: CDR1 LGHNA and CDR2 YSLEER. CDR3 length: 16 amino acids. V was clipped by 0 bases and J by 3 bases, with 14 bases between them. This CDR3 reads CASSQDRGGIYYGYTF. Written as DNA, the CDR3 is TGCGCCAGCAGCCAAGATAGGGGCGGAATTTACTATGGCTACACCTTC.

The rearrangement joins TRBV7-8 to TRBJ1-2, with a weak D call TRBD1 (6 bases). The CDR3 covers 13 residues. The V end was cut by 5 bases, the J end by 3 bases, with 10 bases between. Germline CDR1 reads SGHVS; CDR2 reads FQNEAQ. The DNA for the CDR3 is TGTGCCAGCAGCCGAGGGGGAGACTATGGCTACACCTTC. Translated, it gives CASSRGGDYGYTF. The whole variable domain, remainder taken from reference TRBV7-8 and TRBJ1-2, is GAGVSQSPRYKVAKRGQDVALRCDPISGHVSLFWYQQALGQGPEFLTYFQNEAQLDKSGLPSDRFFAERPEGSVSTLKIQRTQQEDSAVYLCASSRGGDYGYTFGSGTRLTVV.

There are a few counts of this clonotype. This chain joins TRBV27 and TRBJ1-1; TRBD1 matches at 12 bases. Per the germline V gene, CDR1 is MNHEY and CDR2 is SMNVEV (reference sequence). V trimming: 8 bases; J trimming: 3 bases; junction bases outside the gene matches: 7. The CDR3 totals 15 residues. The CDR3 DNA follows: TGTGCCAGCTCGGGGACAGGGGGCCTAGACACTGAAGCTTTCTTT. Its protein is CASSGTGGLDTEAFF.

The chain uses TRBV4-3 and TRBJ2-7; TRBD2 aligns across 12 bases. Germline assignment: CDR1 LGHNA and CDR2 YSLEER. The CDR3 sequence is 17 residues long. J lost 3 bases, V lost 0 bases, and 6 bases had no gene match. The chain's CDR3 is CASSQDWGLAGYYEQYF. For the CDR3, the DNA is TGCGCCAGCAGCCAAGATTGGGGACTAGCGGGCTACTACGAGCAGTACTTC.

This clonotype occurred many times. The chain links TRBV29-1 to TRBJ2-7; no definite D call. Germline V gene sequence: CDR1 SQVTM, CDR2 ANQGSEA. CDR3 size: 12 residues. Between the trimmed V and J ends, which lost 1 base and 2 bases, there was a span of 6 bases. CDR3 protein: CSVEVGPYEQYF. The CDR3 DNA sequence: TGCAGCGTTGAAGTCGGCCCCTACGAGCAGTACTTC.

This chain uses TRBV6-1 with TRBJ2-5; TRBD1 aligns across 7 bases. The CDR3 loop spans 14 amino acids. The germline V gene encodes CDR1 MNHNS and CDR2 SASEGT. V dropped 6 bases and J dropped 5; count of bases not matched to a gene: 9. Written as DNA, the CDR3 is TGTGCCAGCAGATTGGAAGGGGGCCCGGAGACCCAGTACTTC. Amino acids: CASRLEGGPETQYF.

The chain joins TRBV28 to TRBJ1-5; 7 positions agree with TRBD1. Germline CDR1 reads MDHEN; CDR2 reads SYDVKM. CDR3 size: 10 residues. CDR3 amino acids: CATGYQPQHF. The CDR3 nucleotides read TGTGCGACAGGGTATCAGCCCCAGCATTTT.

Remarks on this clonotype: The DNA is left out, because the CDR3 cannot be placed on it with certainty; the CDR3 is given as TCRdb lists it. V gene TRBV10-1 combines with J gene TRBJ2-2; no check of the table's D call, TRBD2, against the DNA was made. Germline loops: CDR1 WNHNN, CDR2 SYGVQD (reference sequence). The CDR3 length equals 15 residues, ends included. The CDR3 spells CATALEGRTPGSCFF.

This clonotype was recorded at least ten times. This rearrangement joins TRBV4-2 to TRBJ2-5; the D gene is possibly TRBD2 (6 bases). Germline CDR1 reads LGHNA; CDR2 reads YNFKEQ. V lost 1 base, J lost 5 bases, and 11 bases lay in between. The CDR3 spans 14 residues. CDR3 residues: CASSQVGGEETQYF. CDR3 bases: TGTGCCAGCAGCCAAGTGGGGGGTGAGGAGACCCAGTACTTC.

The table lists this clonotype with many counts. Written as DNA, the CDR3 is TGCGCCAGCAGCTTGCGGACAGGGGGCAACGAGCAGTTCTTC. This codes for CASSLRTGGNEQFF. The V gene is TRBV5-1, the J gene TRBJ2-1; 11 nucleotides align to TRBD1. The germline V gene encodes CDR1 SGHRS and CDR2 YFSETQ. The CDR3 sequence is 14 residues long. V lost 1 base, J lost 10 bases, and 4 bases stayed unmatched.

This clonotype was seen ten or more times. The rearrangement uses TRBV28 and TRBJ2-4, with D perhaps TRBD1 (5 bases). The germline V and J ends were trimmed by 7 bases and 1 base, with 17 bases remaining between them. CDR3 length equals 16 residues. Looked up from germline, CDR1 is MDHEN and CDR2 is SYDVKM. CDR3 coding DNA: TGTGCCAGCACCACGACCCCAGGGCTGGCCAAAAACATTCAGTACTTC. The encoded protein is CASTTTPGLAKNIQYF.

This clonotype occurred many times. J is TRBJ2-7 and V is TRBV10-3; tentatively, D is TRBD2 (6 bases). Trimming shortened V by 3 bases and J by 6 bases, and 15 bases separated the two germline ends. The CDR3 length is 14 residues. Germline values: CDR1 ENHRY, CDR2 SYGVKD. The CDR3 spells CAISEWAGRVEQYF. The CDR3 DNA sequence: TGTGCCATCAGTGAATGGGCGGGACGAGTCGAGCAGTACTTC.

This clonotype was detected many times. The gene calls are TRBV5-1 and TRBJ2-7; D uncertain. V shed 2 bases and J shed 0 bases, with 9 bases lying between them. CDR1 is SGHRS, CDR2 YFSETQ, per germline. The CDR3 totals 14 residues. The CDR3 DNA is TGCGCCAGCAGCTTTTCCGGAGACTCCTACGAGCAGTACTTC. Encoded protein: CASSFSGDSYEQYF.

The rearrangement links TRBV30 to TRBJ1-2, with D unresolved. The CDR3 totals 12 residues. The V gene's germline CDR1 is GTSNPN and CDR2 SVGIG (reference sequence). The V end was cut by 2 bases, the J end by 4 bases, with 8 bases between. The CDR3 DNA reads as TGTGCCTGGAGTCCCCAGCGCTATGGCTACACCTTC. This codes for CAWSPQRYGYTF.

There are many counts of this clonotype. The V gene is TRBV7-9, the J gene TRBJ2-5; TRBD2 matches 12 bases. Per germline, CDR1 SEHNR and CDR2 FQNEAQ (reference sequence). J gave up 2 bases and V 5 bases, and 6 bases lay outside the gene matches. The CDR3 spans 16 residues. The CDR3 is CASSLWTSGEQETQYF. The CDR3 DNA follows: TGTGCCAGCAGCCTATGGACTAGCGGGGAACAAGAGACCCAGTACTTC.